What follows are 22 T cell receptor beta chains derived from one specimen sequenced in a study of cytotoxic CD8 clonotypes in ibrutinib-treated CLL. Method: immunoSEQ multiplex PCR; TCRdb's copy keeps in-frame clones and lacks some. Of about 330,000 clones in the sample, 67% were seen once. The sample consisted of PBMCs, taken after 36 months of ibrutinib treatment. These receptors all stem from a human donor with chronic lymphocytic leukemia.

The rearrangement joins TRBV5-6 to TRBJ1-4; unclear D gene. This CDR3 spans 16 amino acids. The V and J ends lost 0 bases and 0 bases respectively, with 9 bases between them. CDR1 and CDR2 from the germline V gene are SGHDT and YYEEEE. For the CDR3, the DNA is TGTGCCAGCAGCTTGGTGGGGAAAGCAACTAATGAAAAACTGTTTTTT. Amino acid sequence: CASSLVGKATNEKLFF.

In its sample, this clone was seen a few times. CDR3 nucleotide sequence: TGTGCCAGCAGCCAAGATCCGCTAGTCGGCGAGACCCAGTACTTC. Residues: CASSQDPLVGETQYF. This chain links TRBV4-2 with TRBJ2-5; D unclear. This CDR3 comprises 15 residues. In germline, CDR1 is LGHNA, CDR2 YNFKEQ. Trimming stripped 0 bases from V and 5 bases from J, with 13 bases between.

The rearrangement joins TRBV10-3 to TRBJ2-3; 8 nucleotides match TRBD2. Germline V lookup: CDR1 ENHRY, CDR2 SYGVKD. The CDR3 runs to 16 residues. J gave up 1 base and V 3 bases, and 6 bases lay outside the gene matches. The CDR3 is CAISEISGGGTDTQYF. The CDR3 DNA follows: TGTGCCATCAGTGAAATAAGCGGGGGTGGCACAGATACGCAGTATTTT.

The V gene is TRBV11-3, the J gene TRBJ1-4; the D is unclear. The CDR3 covers 14 residues. Germline V gene lookup returns CDR1 SGHNT and CDR2 YENEEA. The V end lost 1 base, the J end lost 5 bases, and 8 bases lay between the germline ends. As DNA, the CDR3 is TGTGCCAGCAGCTTAGGACGGGAAAATGAAAAACTGTTTTTT. Amino acid sequence: CASSLGRENEKLFF.

V is TRBV5-5 and J is TRBJ1-1; weak D call: TRBD1 (5 bases). The V gene lost 3 bases and the J gene lost 5 bases, with 11 bases spanning the gap. CDR3 length: 13 residues. Germline V CDR1 and CDR2: SGHKS, YYEKEE (reference sequence). As DNA, the CDR3 is TGTGCCAGCAGCTCGGGGGGATGGACTGAAGCTTTCTTT. Protein product: CASSSGGWTEAFF.

This chain uses TRBV30 with TRBJ1-2; D perhaps matches TRBD1 (6 bases). The V gene lost 8 bases and the J gene lost 4 bases, with 23 bases spanning the gap. The CDR3 totals 15 residues. Germline values: CDR1 GTSNPN, CDR2 SVGIG (reference sequence). CDR3: CARWKETGPFYGYTF. The DNA of the CDR3 is TGTGCCCGGTGGAAGGAGACAGGTCCCTTCTATGGCTACACCTTC.

This chain connects TRBV7-2 to TRBJ2-7, with 10 positions matching TRBD2. The CDR3 is 19 residues long. Germline V CDR1 and CDR2: SGHTA, FQGNSA. V shed 2 bases, J shed 0 bases, and the junction held 13 bases outside the gene matches. The CDR3 nucleotides read TGTGCCAGCAGCTTAAGGGAAATTGCACTAGCGGGGAGCTCCTACGAGCAGTACTTC. It codes for CASSLREIALAGSSYEQYF. The variable domain in full, completed from reference TRBV7-2 and TRBJ2-7, reads GAGVSQSPSNKVTEKGKDVELRCDPISGHTALYWYRQSLGQGLEFLIYFQGNSAPDKSGLPSDRFSAERTGGSVSTLTIQRTQQEDSAVYLCASSLREIALAGSSYEQYFGPGTRLTVT.

The chain employs TRBV18 and TRBJ1-2; a weak D match, TRBD1 (6 bases). Looked up from germline, CDR1 is KGHSH and CDR2 is LQKENI. Trimming removed 1 base from V and 3 bases from J, with 12 bases in between. This CDR3 is built from 15 residues. The CDR3 is CASSPQYRVDYGYTF. The CDR3 region has the DNA TGTGCCAGCTCACCACAGTACAGGGTCGACTATGGCTACACCTTC. The whole variable domain, filled in from reference TRBV18 and TRBJ1-2, reads NAGVMQNPRHLVRRRGQEARLRCSPMKGHSHVYWYRQLPEEGLKFMVYLQKENIIDESGMPKERFSAEFPKEGPSILRIQQVVRGDSAAYFCASSPQYRVDYGYTFGSGTRLTVV.

This clone was picked up a small number of times. V and J are TRBV11-3 and TRBJ2-2, with D unclear. Germline V gene lookup returns CDR1 SGHNT and CDR2 YENEEA. Between the trimmed V and J ends, which lost 5 bases and 9 bases, there was a span of 10 bases. CDR3 length equals 12 residues. This CDR3 is CASSRTDRELFF. CDR3 DNA sequence: TGTGCCAGCAGCCGGACGGACCGGGAGCTGTTTTTT.

The chain is built from TRBV30 and TRBJ1-4; possibly TRBD1 for D (5 bases). The CDR3 contains 15 residues. The ends were cut back, 5 bases at V and 0 bases at J, with 13 bases in the middle. Germline V CDR1 and CDR2: GTSNPN, SVGIG (reference sequence). The CDR3: CAWGPGGPTNEKLFF. The CDR3 bases are TGTGCCTGGGGGCCGGGGGGTCCAACTAATGAAAAACTGTTTTTT.

This clone has more than one count but fewer than ten. The chain employs TRBV19 and TRBJ2-2; D is possibly TRBD1 or TRBD2 (6 bases each). V lost 8 bases, J lost 4 bases, and 11 bases lay in between. Per germline, CDR1 LNHDA and CDR2 SQIVND (reference sequence). The CDR3 has 13 residues. For the CDR3, the DNA is TGTGCCAGTCGAAGGGGGGTCACCGGGGAGCTGTTTTTT. This sequence encodes CASRRGVTGELFF.

The chain combines TRBV4-1 with TRBJ1-6, with D perhaps matching TRBD1 (6 bases). The CDR3 consists of 17 residues. V was trimmed by 1 base and J by 0 bases, leaving 10 bases between them. From germline, CDR1 is MGHRA and CDR2 YSYEKL. CDR3 DNA: TGCGCCAGCAGCCAAGGACAGGCGTACTCCTATAATTCACCCCTCCACTTT. Translation: CASSQGQAYSYNSPLHF.

The V gene is TRBV5-1, the J gene TRBJ2-2; TRBD1 agrees at 8 bases. This CDR3 is built from 14 residues. Germline lookup yields CDR1 SGHRS and CDR2 YFSETQ. J lost 6 bases, V lost 0 bases, and 1 base had no gene match. CDR3 DNA sequence: TGCGCCAGCAGCTTGGAGACAGGGGCCGGGGAGCTGTTTTTT. Translated, it gives CASSLETGAGELFF. Full variable domain (outside the CDR3, taken from reference TRBV5-1 and TRBJ2-2): KAGVTQTPRYLIKTRGQQVTLSCSPISGHRSVSWYQQTPGQGLQFLFEYFSETQRNKGNFPGRFSGRQFSNSRSEMNVSTLELGDSALYLCASSLETGAGELFFGEGSRLTVL.

The chain has TRBV2 and TRBJ2-7; TRBD2 matches 15 bases. This CDR3 is 16 amino acids long. The germline CDR1 and CDR2 sequences are SNHLY and FYNNEI. The V gene end was trimmed by 5 bases and the J gene end by 3 bases; junction bases not matched to a gene: 5. CDR3 in amino acids: CASSRGLAGGNYEQYF. The CDR3 coding sequence is TGTGCCAGCAGTCGAGGACTAGCGGGGGGGAACTACGAGCAGTACTTC.

V and J are TRBV13 and TRBJ1-1; the D is unclear. The CDR3 runs to 17 residues. Germline lookup yields CDR1 PRHDT and CDR2 FYEKMQ (reference sequence). Trimming took off 0 bases at V and 1 base at J, with 15 bases between the two ends. CDR3 nucleotides: TGTGCCAGCAGCTTAGGAGACCTTGTCAAGAGGAACACTGAAGCTTTCTTT. Protein product: CASSLGDLVKRNTEAFF.

CDR3 bases: TGTGCCACCAGCTCCCCGGCTTGGGGCGCAGATACGCAGTATTTT. Translating it yields CATSSPAWGADTQYF. The chain recombines TRBV15 with TRBJ2-3; the D gene is possibly TRBD1 (5 bases). V was pared by 5 bases and J by 4 bases, with 16 bases between. Germline values: CDR1 LNHNV, CDR2 YYDKDF (reference sequence). CDR3 length: 15 amino acids.

V usage is TRBV5-6 and J usage is TRBJ2-7; 15 bases fit TRBD2. Trimming took 4 bases from V and 5 from J; bases not matched to a gene: 7. CDR1 is SGHDT and CDR2 is YYEEEE in the germline V gene. The CDR3 loop spans 16 amino acids. The CDR3 spells CASSIGLAGGLNEQYF. CDR3 nucleotides: TGTGCCAGCAGCATCGGACTAGCGGGAGGGCTAAACGAGCAGTACTTC.

V and J are TRBV5-1 and TRBJ2-3; the match to TRBD1 covers 7 bases. The V gene end was trimmed by 2 bases and the J gene end by 3 bases; junction bases not matched to a gene: 9. The germline V gene encodes CDR1 SGHRS and CDR2 YFSETQ. The CDR3 is made up of 16 amino acids. As DNA, the CDR3 is TGCGCCAGCAGCTTTTTCTCTACGACAGGGACAGATACGCAGTATTTT. Residues: CASSFFSTTGTDTQYF.

V is TRBV4-1 and J is TRBJ2-2; possible D gene TRBD1, 5 bases. Between the trimmed V and J ends, which lost 0 bases and 0 bases, there was a span of 11 bases. Germline CDR1 is MGHRA and CDR2 is YSYEKL. The CDR3 loop spans 17 amino acids. The CDR3 nucleotides are TGCGCCAGCAGCCAAGATGGCGACAGCGCGAACACCGGGGAGCTGTTTTTT. It encodes CASSQDGDSANTGELFF.

This chain joins TRBV6-5 and TRBJ1-2; 9 nucleotides align to TRBD1. The CDR3 runs to 13 residues. Germline V lookup: CDR1 MNHEY, CDR2 SVGAGI. Trimming took 5 bases from V and 4 from J; bases not matched to a gene: 2. The chain's CDR3 is CASSTGGLYGYTF. The CDR3, as DNA: TGTGCCAGCAGTACAGGGGGCCTCTATGGCTACACCTTC.

The chain couples TRBV6-1 to TRBJ1-6, with D possibly matching TRBD1 (5 bases). The CDR3 runs 14 residues. Per the germline V gene, CDR1 is MNHNS and CDR2 is SASEGT. The V and J ends lost 1 base and 9 bases respectively, with 10 bases between them. The CDR3 bases are TGTGCCAGCAGTGAAGAGGGGTCGGGTTCACCCCTCCACTTT. This codes for CASSEEGSGSPLHF.

The chain combines TRBV4-1 with TRBJ1-3, with D unresolved. This CDR3 region has 14 residues. V lost 4 bases, J lost 0 bases, and 7 bases lay in between. In germline, CDR1 is MGHRA, CDR2 YSYEKL. CDR3 loop: CASSPTGSGNTIYF. CDR3 DNA sequence: TGCGCCAGCAGCCCGACCGGCTCTGGAAACACCATATATTTT.